The 16 T cell receptor beta chains listed next were all sequenced from one sample in a study of blood T cell repertoires in COVID-19. Using immunoSEQ multiplex PCR, the repertoire was profiled, and TCRdb retains in-frame clones only, with some absent. The repertoire holds some 410,000 clones, with 85% to 90% as singletons. The sample comprised PBMCs or T cells enriched from blood (not recorded which). These receptors were taken from a woman under 40 with acute COVID-19.

The gene calls are TRBV5-4 and TRBJ2-4; the match to TRBD2 covers 7 bases. In germline, CDR1 is SGHNT, CDR2 YYREEE (reference sequence). J was trimmed by 8 bases and V by 4 bases; bases with no gene match: 9. The CDR3 covers 14 residues. CDR3: CASSRGGSRDIQYF. The DNA of the CDR3 is TGTGCCAGCAGCCGCGGGGGTAGTAGGGACATTCAGTACTTC. Drawing the rest from reference TRBV5-4 and TRBJ2-4, the complete variable domain is ETGVTQSPTHLIKTRGQQVTLRCSSQSGHNTVSWYQQALGQGPQFIFQYYREEENGRGNFPPRFSGLQFPNYSSELNVNALELDDSALYLCASSRGGSRDIQYFGAGTRLSVL.

The chain has TRBV4-1 and TRBJ2-1; tentative D call: TRBD1 (6 bases). The germline V gene encodes CDR1 MGHRA and CDR2 YSYEKL. V lost 2 bases and J lost 12, with 23 bases in between. The CDR3 spans 16 residues. CDR3 in DNA: TGCGCCAGCAGCCAAAGCCCGGGACATCTTATCGGCGGGCAGTTCTTC. Protein: CASSQSPGHLIGGQFF.

The V gene is TRBV12-2, the J gene TRBJ1-1; the table names TRBD1, a call not compared with the DNA. TRBV12-2 constitutes a pseudogene. This CDR3 spans 15 amino acids. CDR3 sequence: CASRLVRGFNTEAFF. The CDR3 region has the DNA TGTGCAAGTCGCTTAGTCAGGGGCTTTAACACTGAAGCTTTCTTT.

The chain carries TRBV7-2 and TRBJ2-1, with TRBD2 matching over 9 bases. With V trimmed by 3 bases and J by 5 bases, 8 bases remained unmatched. The CDR3 runs to 16 residues. The germline V gene has CDR1 SGHTA and CDR2 FQGNSA. The CDR3 DNA follows: TGTGCCAGCAGCTTTTTTTCTAGCGGGGAAAACAATGAGCAGTTCTTC. It specifies CASSFFSSGENNEQFF.

The chain links TRBV18 to TRBJ2-1, with 7 bases aligning to TRBD1. Germline CDR1 is KGHSH and CDR2 is LQKENI. V was clipped by 6 bases and J by 10 bases; unmatched bases: 9. This CDR3 is 13 amino acids long. The CDR3 loop reads CASSGQVTGEQFF. The CDR3 nucleotides are TGTGCCAGCTCTGGACAGGTTACAGGGGAGCAGTTCTTC.

This clone showed up just once. The rearrangement joins TRBV19 to TRBJ1-6, with TRBD1 matching 9 bases. Per the germline V gene, CDR1 is LNHDA and CDR2 is SQIVND (reference sequence). Unmatched junction bases numbered 6, after V lost 6 bases and J lost 9 bases. The CDR3 is made up of 14 amino acids. The CDR3 loop reads CASSDRGSVSPLHF. The CDR3 coding sequence is TGTGCCAGTAGCGACAGGGGGTCCGTTTCACCCCTCCACTTT.

The chain couples TRBV7-8 to TRBJ2-2; 7 nucleotides match TRBD1. Germline-derived CDR1 and CDR2 are SGHVS and FQNEAQ. V was pared by 5 bases and J by 4 bases, with 7 bases of the junction left unmatched. This CDR3 has 15 amino acids. CDR3 bases: TGTGCCAGCAGCCAGGAAAGGGGGCCCACCGGGGAGCTGTTTTTT. Its translation: CASSQERGPTGELFF.

This CDR3 reads CASSIALWGDNQPQHF. CDR3 nucleotide sequence: TGTGCCAGTAGTATAGCCCTTTGGGGAGACAATCAGCCCCAGCATTTT. The J gene is TRBJ1-5, the V gene TRBV19; unclear D gene. The CDR3 has 16 amino acids. Germline V gives CDR1 LNHDA, CDR2 SQIVND (reference sequence). Trimming took off 1 base at V and 3 bases at J, with 13 bases between the two ends.

The rearrangement uses TRBV6-5 and TRBJ1-3, with D tentatively TRBD1 (5 bases). CDR3 length equals 15 residues. V shed 6 bases and J shed 2 bases, with 14 bases lying between them. Germline loops: CDR1 MNHEY, CDR2 SVGAGI. The CDR3 DNA is TGTGCCAGCAGCCGCGTCCGGGGGACTGGAAACACCATATATTTT. Translating gives CASSRVRGTGNTIYF.

The J gene is TRBJ1-3, the V gene TRBV10-2; TRBD1 is a possible D gene (5 bases). The CDR3 covers 13 residues. V was clipped by 10 bases and J by 2 bases, with 12 bases between them. Germline V CDR1 and CDR2: WSHSY, SAAADI. The CDR3 sequence: CATLGGTGNTIYF. DNA of the CDR3: TGCGCCACCTTGGGGGGTACTGGAAACACCATATATTTT.

This clone is a singleton in its sample. This rearrangement joins TRBV5-5 to TRBJ1-5; D is possibly TRBD1 (6 bases). This CDR3 is built from 15 residues. The germline gives CDR1 SGHKS, CDR2 YYEKEE (reference sequence). Deletions cut 4 bases from V and 3 bases from J, with 14 bases between. This chain's CDR3 is CASSGAGQNNQPQHF. In nucleotides, the CDR3 is TGTGCCAGCAGCGGCGCCGGACAGAACAATCAGCCCCAGCATTTT.

V gene TRBV18 combines with J gene TRBJ2-7, with 7 bases matching TRBD1. From germline, CDR1 is KGHSH and CDR2 LQKENI. There are 14 residues in the CDR3. V dropped 1 base and J dropped 5; count of bases not matched to a gene: 5. The DNA for the CDR3 is TGTGCCAGCTCACCACGACCGCAGGGGGACGAGCAGTACTTC. It encodes CASSPRPQGDEQYF. The full variable domain, its missing parts supplied by reference TRBV18 and TRBJ2-7, is NAGVMQNPRHLVRRRGQEARLRCSPMKGHSHVYWYRQLPEEGLKFMVYLQKENIIDESGMPKERFSAEFPKEGPSILRIQQVVRGDSAAYFCASSPRPQGDEQYFGPGTRLTVT.

The chain links TRBV6-5 to TRBJ1-5; possibly TRBD1 for D (5 bases). Germline values: CDR1 MNHEY, CDR2 SVGAGI. This CDR3 spans 15 amino acids. The V end lost 6 bases, the J end lost 5 bases, and 17 bases lay between the germline ends. This CDR3 reads CASRGVDGGYQPQHF. For the CDR3, the DNA is TGTGCCAGCAGAGGGGTTGACGGGGGATATCAGCCCCAGCATTTT.

This clone was detected once. The CDR3 here is CASSPEGSGANVLTF. The CDR3 DNA reads as TGTGCCAGCAGCCCGGAGGGGTCTGGGGCCAACGTCCTGACTTTC. The chain carries TRBV9 and TRBJ2-6; D possibly corresponds to TRBD2 (6 bases). This CDR3 spans 15 amino acids. Germline CDR1 reads SGDLS; CDR2 reads YYNGEE. The germline V and J ends were trimmed by 4 bases and 1 base, with 9 bases remaining between them.

J is TRBJ2-7 and V is TRBV5-1, with 7 bases aligning to TRBD1. The CDR3 consists of 13 residues. Germline V gene sequence: CDR1 SGHRS, CDR2 YFSETQ. V lost 2 bases and J lost 12; bases outside the gene matches: 11. DNA of the CDR3: TGCGCCAGCAGCTTTAGGACAGGAGACCACCGGTACTTC. This gives the protein CASSFRTGDHRYF.

This clone appeared a few times. This chain joins TRBV3-1 (or the pseudogene TRBV3-2) and TRBJ1-1; D is possibly TRBD1 (6 bases). The V gene's germline CDR1 is LGHDT and CDR2 YNNKEL (reference sequence). The CDR3 loop spans 15 amino acids. Trimming removed 0 bases from V and 1 base from J, with 9 bases in between. Here the CDR3 DNA reads TGTGCCAGCAGCCAAGAATGGGGGCGGAACACTGAAGCTTTCTTT. Translating it yields CASSQEWGRNTEAFF.